A selection of T cell receptor beta chains follows, all from one sample in a study of blood T cell repertoires in COVID-19. The method was immunoSEQ multiplex PCR; TCRdb's version includes in-frame clones alone and lacks a portion of them. This table has approximately 140,000 clones, around 87% appearing once. The specimen was peripheral blood. The receptor set was obtained from a woman aged 40 to 50 with acute or convalescent COVID-19. The CDR3 runs from the conserved cysteine through the conserved F or W. A D gene is named only where the DNA matches it firmly. Clone size is shown for a subset of rows, as once, few, many or a class of expanded clone.

clone_size	v_call	j_call	d_call	cdr3_aa	cdr3_nt
once	TRBV6-5	TRBJ2-7	TRBD2	CASSYFPSGGYEQYF	TGTGCCAGCAGTTACTTTCCTAGCGGGGGATACGAGCAGTACTTC
.	TRBV5-1	TRBJ1-2	TRBD1	CASSLSATGNYGYTF	TGCGCCAGCAGCTTGTCTGCGACAGGGAACTATGGCTACACCTTC
.	TRBV5-1	TRBJ2-2	.	CASSGGPGSTGWGGELFF	TGCGCCAGCAGCGGAGGACCGGGTTCGACTGGTTGGGGCGGGGAGCTGTTTTTT
.	TRBV18	TRBJ1-4	.	CASSPPNREYEKLFF	TGTGCCAGCTCACCACCGAACAGGGAGTATGAAAAACTGTTTTTT
.	TRBV19	TRBJ2-7	TRBD1	CASSSAGTAYEQYF	TGTGCCAGTAGTTCTGCCGGGACAGCCTACGAGCAGTACTTC
.	TRBV5-1	TRBJ2-5	TRBD1	CASSLGDRVAETQYF	TGCGCCAGCAGCTTGGGGGACAGGGTAGCAGAGACCCAGTACTTC
.	TRBV9	TRBJ2-3	.	CASSVDLRGDTQYF	TGTGCCAGCAGCGTAGATCTCCGAGGAGATACGCAGTATTTT
.	TRBV9	TRBJ1-1	.	CASSVGSWAVPVMNTEAFF	TGTGCCAGCAGCGTAGGTAGTTGGGCAGTCCCTGTCATGAACACTGAAGCTTTCTTT
.	TRBV27	TRBJ1-2	TRBD1	CASSSYQQGAGGYTF	TGTGCCAGCAGTTCATATCAACAGGGGGCCGGGGGCTACACCTTC
.	TRBV2	TRBJ2-1	TRBD2	CASSGWASGRNEQFF	TGTGCCAGCAGTGGCTGGGCTAGCGGGAGGAATGAGCAGTTCTTC
.	TRBV6-5	TRBJ2-1	TRBD2	CAGSYWASGSGGEQFF	TGTGCCGGCAGTTACTGGGCTAGCGGGAGTGGGGGTGAGCAGTTCTTC
.	TRBV12-5	TRBJ2-1	TRBD2	CASGFAAGVNYNEQFF	TGTGCTAGTGGTTTTGCAGCGGGGGTTAACTACAATGAGCAGTTCTTC
.	TRBV25-1	TRBJ1-2	TRBD1	CASSPGTGAYGYTF	TGTGCCAGCTCCCCTGGGACAGGGGCCTATGGCTACACCTTC
.	TRBV5-4	TRBJ2-7	TRBD1	CASSLGGTGVAYEQYF	TGTGCCAGCAGCTTGGGGGGGACAGGGGTAGCCTACGAGCAGTACTTC
.	TRBV5-1	TRBJ2-1	TRBD1	CASSFLRDSPYNEQFF	TGCGCCAGCAGCTTTCTTCGGGACAGCCCCTACAATGAGCAGTTCTTC
.	TRBV18	TRBJ1-5	.	CASKEGNQPQHF	TGTGCCAGTAAGGAGGGAAATCAGCCCCAGCATTTT
.	TRBV3-1/TRBV3-2	TRBJ1-6	.	CASSYGQLNSPLHF	TGTGCCAGCAGCTACGGACAGTTAAATTCACCCCTCCACTTT
.	TRBV7-8	TRBJ1-1	.	CASSSRGGSTEAFF	TGTGCCAGCAGCTCCCGGGGAGGGTCCACTGAAGCTTTCTTT
.	TRBV27	TRBJ1-1	TRBD1	CASSFMPRTGSEAFF	TGTGCCAGCAGTTTTATGCCCCGGACAGGGTCTGAAGCTTTCTTT
.	TRBV29-1	TRBJ2-2	.	CSVTTSTGELFF	TGCAGCGTGACTACCTCCACCGGGGAGCTGTTTTTT
few	TRBV6-5	TRBJ1-5	.	CASSYSGGGQPQHF	TGTGCCAGCAGTTACTCAGGAGGCGGTCAGCCCCAGCATTTT
.	TRBV6-5	TRBJ1-2	TRBD1	CASRGQGASYGYTF	TGTGCCAGCAGAGGACAGGGGGCGAGCTATGGCTACACCTTC
.	TRBV4-1	TRBJ1-2	.	CASSYSHLANYGYTF	TGCGCCAGCAGCTACTCTCACCTCGCTAACTATGGCTACACCTTC